Listed here are 21 T cell receptor beta chains from one sample, sequenced in a study of shared clonotypes between healthy human individuals (TCRdb year 2020). Library preparation used the immunoSEQ multiplex PCR assay. Sourced from immuneACCESS, this table was stored by TCRdb with only in-frame sequences that have V and J called. A share of the clones is absent; for the studies checked, an unresolved V gene accounts for under half, and the remainder has no known explanation. Present in this sample are some 2.4 million clones, over 85% of which were seen just once. The top ten clones comprise around 0.37% of the sample. Sequenced sample: naive CD4+ T cells from PBMCs. Reading the label with the study, this specimen's cell subset or site is: CD45RA+ positively selected. These receptors were taken from a man aged 18 to 35 in good health. Some clones in this sample may be carry-over from other donors' samples.

This clone was seen only a few times. V usage is TRBV7-2 and J usage is TRBJ1-3, with D perhaps matching TRBD1 (5 bases). This CDR3 is 16 amino acids long. Germline loops: CDR1 SGHTA, CDR2 FQGNSA. The ends were cut back, 3 bases at V and 0 bases at J, with 12 bases in the middle. CDR3 nucleotide sequence: TGTGCCAGCAGCTTTCAACCAGGGAACTCTGGAAACACCATATATTTT. Translating it yields CASSFQPGNSGNTIYF.

J is TRBJ2-2 and V is TRBV7-9, with 11 bases that match TRBD2. The CDR3 has 16 amino acids. Germline lookup yields CDR1 SEHNR and CDR2 FQNEAQ (reference sequence). Trimming cost V 1 base and J 2 bases; bases outside gene matches: 0. CDR3 amino acids: CASSLGLAGNTGELFF. Written as DNA, the CDR3 is TGTGCCAGCAGCTTAGGACTAGCGGGAAACACCGGGGAGCTGTTTTTT.

The rearrangement joins TRBV9 to TRBJ2-7; no clear D gene. V was clipped by 0 bases and J by 1 base, with 8 bases between them. This CDR3 is built from 14 residues. CDR1 is SGDLS, CDR2 YYNGEE, per germline. The CDR3 nucleotides are TGTGCCAGCAGCGTAGTCGCCCGATCCTACGAGCAGTACTTC. The encoded protein is CASSVVARSYEQYF.

The V and J genes are TRBV7-9 and TRBJ2-1; 8 bases fit TRBD1. The germline gives CDR1 SEHNR, CDR2 FQNEAQ (reference sequence). The V segment lost 6 bases and the J segment 1 base; nucleotides outside the gene matches: 5. The CDR3 is 15 amino acids. The CDR3 is CASSNTGGSYNEQFF. CDR3 DNA: TGTGCCAGCAGTAATACAGGGGGTTCCTACAATGAGCAGTTCTTC. The full variable domain, its missing parts supplied by reference TRBV7-9 and TRBJ2-1, is DTGVSQNPRHKITKRGQNVTFRCDPISEHNRLYWYRQTLGQGPEFLTYFQNEAQLEKSRLLSDRFSAERPKGSFSTLEIQRTEQGDSAMYLCASSNTGGSYNEQFFGPGTRLTVL.

This clone was recorded only once. The J gene is TRBJ2-1, the V gene TRBV9; tentative D call: TRBD1 (6 bases). Looked up from germline, CDR1 is SGDLS and CDR2 is YYNGEE. The CDR3 runs to 15 residues. The V end was cut by 1 base, the J end by 1 base, with 9 bases between. The CDR3 reads CASSVMGASYNEQFF. The CDR3, as DNA: TGTGCCAGCAGCGTAATGGGGGCATCCTACAATGAGCAGTTCTTC. The full variable domain, in which reference TRBV9 and TRBJ2-1 provide the parts outside the CDR3, is DSGVTQTPKHLITATGQRVTLRCSPRSGDLSVYWYQQSLDQGLQFLIQYYNGEERAKGNILERFSAQQFPDLHSELNLSSLELGDSALYFCASSVMGASYNEQFFGPGTRLTVL.

CDR3 nucleotides: TGTGCCAGCAGTCCAGGGACCGATATGGGAGCTTTCTTT. Encoded protein: CASSPGTDMGAFF. This chain joins TRBV28 and TRBJ1-1; TRBD1 is a possible D gene (5 bases). This CDR3 is built from 13 residues. The germline V gene has CDR1 MDHEN and CDR2 SYDVKM. The germline V and J ends were trimmed by 5 bases and 10 bases, with 17 bases remaining between them.

The rearrangement uses TRBV18 and TRBJ2-3; no firm D call. The CDR3 contains 12 residues. Per the germline V gene, CDR1 is KGHSH and CDR2 is LQKENI. V was cut by 6 bases and J by 5 bases, with 9 bases left in between. The CDR3 nucleotides read TGTGCCAGCTCCCATCTCCTAGATACGCAGTATTTT. Translated, it gives CASSHLLDTQYF. Combining the CDR3 with reference TRBV18 and TRBJ2-3 gives the whole variable domain NAGVMQNPRHLVRRRGQEARLRCSPMKGHSHVYWYRQLPEEGLKFMVYLQKENIIDESGMPKERFSAEFPKEGPSILRIQQVVRGDSAAYFCASSHLLDTQYFGPGTRLTVL.

The chain is built from TRBV5-8 and TRBJ2-5; 8 bases line up with TRBD1. The CDR3 is 13 residues long. Trimming at V came to 5 bases and at J to 5 bases, leaving 5 bases not matched to a gene. The germline gives CDR1 SGHTS, CDR2 YDEGEE. Here the CDR3 DNA reads TGTGCCAGCAGGGTGACAGGGGCGGAGACCCAGTACTTC. Protein product: CASRVTGAETQYF.

This clone came up once. V gene TRBV27 combines with J gene TRBJ1-1; D may be TRBD1 (6 bases). This CDR3 region has 16 residues. CDR1 and CDR2 (germline): MNHEY, SMNVEV (reference sequence). Between the trimmed V and J ends, which lost 3 bases and 0 bases, there was a span of 14 bases. The CDR3 DNA reads TGTGCCAGCAGTTTGGGCCAGGGGTGGGTGAACACTGAAGCTTTCTTT. It yields the protein CASSLGQGWVNTEAFF.

The chain links TRBV28 to TRBJ1-4; perhaps TRBD1 as D (6 bases). Germline CDR1 MDHEN, CDR2 SYDVKM. Trimming pared 6 bases from V and 8 bases from J, leaving 13 bases between. The CDR3 consists of 13 residues. The CDR3 DNA sequence: TGTGCCAGCAGAGATCAGGGGCGAGAAAAACTGTTTTTT. Encoded protein: CASRDQGREKLFF.

V gene TRBV4-1 combines with J gene TRBJ2-2, with TRBD1 as a possible D gene (7 bases). The germline gives CDR1 MGHRA, CDR2 YSYEKL. The CDR3 covers 16 residues. Trimming pared 1 base from V and 8 bases from J, leaving 17 bases between. DNA of the CDR3: TGCGCCAGCAGCCAAGGCCAGGGGGACTCCCTTGGGGAGCTGTTTTTT. Translated, it gives CASSQGQGDSLGELFF.

Turning to this clone: Other DNA variants within this sample encode the same CDR3. The chain employs TRBV7-2 and TRBJ2-5; either TRBD1 or TRBD2 may fit D (6 bases each). Trimming took off 2 bases at V and 2 bases at J, with 9 bases between the two ends. The CDR3 has 14 amino acids. Germline CDR1 reads SGHTA; CDR2 reads FQGNSA. DNA of the CDR3: TGTGCCAGCAGCTTATCGGGGGCACAAGAGACCCAGTACTTC. This encodes CASSLSGAQETQYF.

The V call is TRBV9, the J call TRBJ2-4; D may be TRBD2 (7 bases). The V and J ends lost 3 bases and 8 bases respectively, with 15 bases between them. CDR3 length: 14 amino acids. CDR1 and CDR2 (germline): SGDLS, YYNGEE. The CDR3 region has the DNA TGTGCCAGCAGCGAAGGCAGGGGAGGGGACATTCAGTACTTC. The encoded protein is CASSEGRGGDIQYF.

This clone has a handful of counts. This specimen includes other DNA sequences encoding the same CDR3. The rearrangement uses TRBV7-3 and TRBJ1-1; D ambiguous. V dropped 1 base and J dropped 2 bases, with 8 bases sitting between them. CDR3 length: 14 amino acids. The germline CDR1 and CDR2 sequences are SGHTA and FQGTGA. CDR3: CASSLIAGNTEAFF. The CDR3 DNA reads as TGTGCCAGCAGCTTAATTGCAGGTAACACTGAAGCTTTCTTT.

This rearrangement joins TRBV4-1 to TRBJ2-7; D is undetermined. Trimming cost V 0 bases and J 2 bases, with 11 bases left between them. This CDR3 region has 15 residues. Germline CDR1 is MGHRA and CDR2 is YSYEKL. CDR3 in amino acids: CASSQEPRPAYEQYF. The CDR3 DNA reads TGCGCCAGCAGCCAAGAGCCCCGCCCGGCCTACGAGCAGTACTTC.

This rearrangement joins TRBV5-5 to TRBJ2-7, with 8 bases that match TRBD2. The ends lost 4 bases at V and 0 bases at J; junction bases unmatched: 9. The CDR3 runs to 16 residues. Germline V gene sequence: CDR1 SGHKS, CDR2 YYEKEE (reference sequence). The CDR3 sequence: CASSPPPGGDSYEQYF. The CDR3, as DNA: TGTGCCAGCAGCCCGCCTCCCGGGGGGGACTCCTACGAGCAGTACTTC.

The gene calls are TRBV5-1 and TRBJ1-5; no clear D. Germline V gene sequence: CDR1 SGHRS, CDR2 YFSETQ. The CDR3 is made up of 12 amino acids. Trimming shortened V by 5 bases and J by 6 bases, and 9 bases separated the two germline ends. In nucleotides, the CDR3 is TGCGCCAGCAGTTTTCTTGGTCAGCCCCAGCATTTT. Translated, it gives CASSFLGQPQHF.

The chain joins TRBV28 to TRBJ2-5; perhaps TRBD2 as D (6 bases). The CDR3 is made up of 14 amino acids. From germline, CDR1 is MDHEN and CDR2 SYDVKM. Deletions cut 3 bases from V and 7 bases from J, with 15 bases between. The DNA for the CDR3 is TGTGCCAGCAGTTTTCGGGGGTCCAGGTGGACCCAGTACTTC. Its protein product is CASSFRGSRWTQYF.

With regard to this clone: Within the sample, other DNA sequences also encode this same CDR3. The gene calls are TRBV7-3 and TRBJ2-1; D gene uncertain. This CDR3 is built from 13 residues. The V gene's germline CDR1 is SGHTA and CDR2 FQGTGA. Trimming pared 3 bases from V and 5 bases from J, leaving 8 bases between. Here the CDR3 DNA reads TGTGCCAGCAGCTTCTCTAGAGACAATGAGCAGTTCTTC. Translating it yields CASSFSRDNEQFF.

The rearrangement joins TRBV28 to TRBJ1-1; D not resolved. V lost 7 bases to trimming and J lost 8 bases, with 14 bases between them. The CDR3 is made up of 12 amino acids. Germline-derived CDR1 and CDR2 are MDHEN and SYDVKM. CDR3: CASTTEGGEAFF. The CDR3 nucleotides are TGTGCCAGCACCACAGAAGGCGGCGAAGCTTTCTTT.

V and J are TRBV4-1 and TRBJ2-2, with a weak D call TRBD2 (6 bases). V lost 4 bases to trimming and J lost 0 bases, with 12 bases between them. The CDR3 consists of 16 residues. CDR1 is MGHRA and CDR2 is YSYEKL in the germline V gene. CDR3 coding DNA: TGCGCCAGCAGCCGACGCGGCGGGACGAACACCGGGGAGCTGTTTTTT. It translates to CASSRRGGTNTGELFF.